This T cell receptor (beta chain) came from a study of T cell repertoires in cytomegalovirus infection. This clonotype has a count of ten or more. What it binds is not known. General study findings and limits: CMV-specific TCR beta clonotypes restricted by HLA-C dominated the ex vivo response.

A single record per CDR3 protein comes from TCRdb applying MiXCR to the reads. The table records a few hundred thousand distinct CDR3 sequences, about 17% of them present only once. The CDR3 loop spans 15 amino acids. The V gene's germline CDR1 is SGHVS and CDR2 FQNEAQ. V was clipped by 2 bases and J by 0 bases, with 8 bases between them. This sequence joins TRBV7-8 and TRBJ1-5; no firm D call. Sequenced sample: CD8+ T cells from PBMCs. The receptor's source is a human donor in good health (CMV status not recorded). Some clones in this sample may be carry-over from other donors' samples. As DNA, the CDR3 is TGTGCCAGCAGCTTAAGTGGATTTAGCAATCAGCCCCAGCATTTT. It codes for CASSLSGFSNQPQHF. Looking up the rest from reference TRBV7-8 and TRBJ1-5 gives the full variable domain: GAGVSQSPRYKVAKRGQDVALRCDPISGHVSLFWYQQALGQGPEFLTYFQNEAQLDKSGLPSDRFFAERPEGSVSTLKIQRTQQEDSAVYLCASSLSGFSNQPQHFGDGTRLSIL.